The 3 T cell receptor beta chains below come from one sample, sequenced in a study of blood T cell repertoires in COVID-19. Profiled with immunoSEQ multiplex PCR; TCRdb holds only in-frame clones, not every one. The sample lists roughly 45,000 clones; roughly 87% were seen once. The sequencing sample was made of peripheral blood. These receptor sequences come from a man in his sixties with active COVID-19.

V gene TRBV9 combines with J gene TRBJ2-3; D unresolved. V lost 7 bases to trimming and J lost 6 bases, with 9 bases between them. Germline V gene lookup returns CDR1 SGDLS and CDR2 YYNGEE. The CDR3 spans 11 residues. CDR3 in DNA: TGTGCCAGCCCGGCGAGGGATACGCAGTATTTT. Encoded protein: CASPARDTQYF.

This chain uses TRBV20-1 with TRBJ2-5, with 14 nucleotides matching TRBD2. The CDR3 totals 17 residues. CDR1 and CDR2 (germline): DFQATT, SNEGSKA (reference sequence). The V and J ends lost 3 bases and 5 bases, in that order; junction bases with no gene match: 11. The CDR3 spells CSASRIGLAGGGETQYF. The CDR3 DNA reads as TGCAGTGCTAGTCGCATTGGACTAGCGGGGGGCGGGGAGACCCAGTACTTC.

V and J are TRBV5-4 and TRBJ2-5; D remains ambiguous. Germline-derived CDR1 and CDR2 are SGHNT and YYREEE (reference sequence). The CDR3 consists of 14 residues. V was trimmed by 0 bases and J by 1 base, leaving 7 bases between them. The CDR3 is CASSLALAQETQYF. The DNA of the CDR3 is TGTGCCAGCAGCTTGGCATTAGCCCAAGAGACCCAGTACTTC.